Below are 12 T cell receptor beta chains sequenced from a single sample in a study of vaccination and CD4 T cells after COVID-19 (dated by TCRdb to the early 2020s). Libraries were built with PCR. For sequencing, an Illumina iSeq 100 was employed. DNA from cultured CD4+ T cells was subjected to TCR sequencing with the Oncomine TCR Beta short-read assay at the Johns Hopkins FTIC core. The public reads were quality trimmed at Q25 with fastp and then assembled into clones with MiXCR by TCRdb, keeping productive beta chains. A single entry per CDR3 protein holds the most common genes and DNA from its merged rows. For this sample there are roughly 15,000 distinct CDR3 sequences; about 54% appear just once. The ten largest clones capture approximately 10% of the sample. The sample's treatment or condition label, decoded: roughly ten-day PBMC culture with coronavirus spike peptide pools or control peptides (ViraFEST assay).

The antigens for these receptors are not known. Sequenced sample: CD4+ T cells from blood, cultured in vitro. These receptors came from a human donor who had recovered from COVID-19.

V gene TRBV15 combines with J gene TRBJ2-7; 8 nucleotides align to TRBD1. The CDR3 consists of 16 residues. In germline, CDR1 is LNHNV, CDR2 YYDKDF (reference sequence). With V trimmed by 0 bases and J by 5 bases, 9 bases remained unmatched. In DNA, the CDR3 is TGTGCCACCAGCAGAGATGGCACAGGGGGTCTCGACGAGCAGTACTTC. Protein product: CATSRDGTGGLDEQYF.

Written as DNA, the CDR3 is TGTGCCAGCAGCAAACTAGCGCCTAAAGCTGCCAAAAACATTCAGTACTTC. Its protein product is CASSKLAPKAAKNIQYF. The chain uses TRBV12-1 and TRBJ2-4; the table's D call, TRBD2, was not checked against the DNA. TRBV12-1 is shown as a pseudogene. The CDR3 covers 17 residues.

The chain has TRBV23-1 and TRBJ1-1; D gene ambiguous. TRBV23-1 qualifies as an ORF whose function is uncertain. The CDR3 covers 16 residues. Trimming stripped 0 bases from V and 2 bases from J, with 13 bases between. In nucleotides, the CDR3 is TGCGCCAGCAGTCAATCAAGGTGGGTAGCAAACACTGAAGCTTTCTTT. It translates to CASSQSRWVANTEAFF.

The chain joins TRBV11-2 to TRBJ2-1; TRBD2 aligns across 13 bases. CDR1 is SGHAT, CDR2 FQNNGV, per germline. The CDR3 covers 17 residues. Losses at the gene ends were 5 bases for V and 7 bases for J; bases not matched to a gene: 11. The CDR3 bases are TGTGCCAGCAGCGGAGAGGCCGGACTAGCGGGAGTTAATGAGCAGTTCTTC. Encoded protein: CASSGEAGLAGVNEQFF. Variable domain in full (rest from reference TRBV11-2 and TRBJ2-1): EAGVAQSPRYKIIEKRQSVAFWCNPISGHATLYWYQQILGQGPKLLIQFQNNGVVDDSQLPKDRFSAERLKGVDSTLKIQPAKLEDSAVYLCASSGEAGLAGVNEQFFGPGTRLTVL.

The chain couples TRBV20-1 to TRBJ1-1; D unresolved. Trimming stripped 7 bases from V and 1 base from J, with 10 bases between. The CDR3 contains 12 residues. The germline V gene has CDR1 DFQATT and CDR2 SNEGSKA (reference sequence). CDR3 sequence (DNA): TGCAGTGGCCGGGAGGGGAACACTGAAGCTTTCTTT. Residues: CSGREGNTEAFF.

V is TRBV20-1 and J is TRBJ2-7; TRBD1 aligns across 7 bases. Germline values: CDR1 DFQATT, CDR2 SNEGSKA (reference sequence). The CDR3 length is 14 residues. The V and J ends lost 3 bases and 3 bases, in that order; junction bases with no gene match: 8. The CDR3 nucleotides read TGCAGTGCTAGGCCGGACAGGAGTGACTACGAGCAGTACTTC. Translating gives CSARPDRSDYEQYF.

The V gene is TRBV7-2, the J gene TRBJ1-6; D gene unclear. CDR1 is SGHTA and CDR2 is FQGNSA in the germline V gene. The CDR3 totals 16 residues. The germline V and J ends were trimmed by 1 base and 5 bases, with 12 bases remaining between them. DNA of the CDR3: TGTGCCAGCAGCTTAGAATGGTCAGGACATAATTCACCCCTCCACTTT. Translation: CASSLEWSGHNSPLHF. The full variable domain, rest sourced from reference TRBV7-2 and TRBJ1-6, is GAGVSQSPSNKVTEKGKDVELRCDPISGHTALYWYRQSLGQGLEFLIYFQGNSAPDKSGLPSDRFSAERTGGSVSTLTIQRTQQEDSAVYLCASSLEWSGHNSPLHFGNGTRLTVT.

CDR3 in amino acids: CSARILAYDNEQFF. The CDR3 DNA sequence: TGCAGTGCTAGAATACTAGCGTACGACAATGAGCAGTTCTTC. The chain employs TRBV20-1 and TRBJ2-1; 7 bases map to TRBD2. Unmatched junction bases numbered 6, after V lost 2 bases and J lost 5 bases. Germline V gives CDR1 DFQATT, CDR2 SNEGSKA (reference sequence). This CDR3 contains 14 residues.

There are a few counts of this clonotype. The gene calls are TRBV7-6 and TRBJ2-7, with 8 bases fitting TRBD1. Germline CDR1 reads SGHVS; CDR2 reads FNYEAQ. The CDR3 contains 13 residues. The ends lost 4 bases at V and 2 bases at J; junction bases unmatched: 1. The CDR3 DNA reads TGTGCCAGCAGCTGGACAGGGACCTACGAGCAGTACTTC. Protein product: CASSWTGTYEQYF. Combining the CDR3 with reference TRBV7-6 and TRBJ2-7 gives the whole variable domain GAGVSQSPRYKVTKRGQDVALRCDPISGHVSLYWYRQALGQGPEFLTYFNYEAQQDKSGLPNDRFSAERPEGSISTLTIQRTEQRDSAMYRCASSWTGTYEQYFGPGTRLTVT.

This clonotype was observed a handful of times. The rearrangement joins TRBV20-1 to TRBJ1-3, with D possibly being TRBD1 (5 bases). The germline CDR1 and CDR2 sequences are DFQATT and SNEGSKA (reference sequence). The CDR3 is 14 amino acids. The V gene lost 6 bases and the J gene lost 2 bases, with 14 bases spanning the gap. CDR3 in DNA: TGCAGTGCGTCCCCGGCAGGGACTGGAAACACCATATATTTT. This encodes CSASPAGTGNTIYF.

This clonotype was seen only a few times. This chain uses TRBV20-1 with TRBJ2-3; 11 bases are shared with TRBD2. V dropped 6 bases and J dropped 0; count of bases not matched to a gene: 11. This CDR3 has 17 residues. CDR1 and CDR2 (germline): DFQATT, SNEGSKA (reference sequence). CDR3 region: CSALTSGMVLSTDTQYF. DNA of the CDR3: TGCAGTGCCTTGACTAGCGGGATGGTACTTAGCACAGATACGCAGTATTTT.

This clonotype has only a few counts. V usage is TRBV19 and J usage is TRBJ1-5; D unclear. The CDR3 is 13 residues long. The V gene lost 11 bases and the J gene lost 5 bases, with 16 bases spanning the gap. Germline lookup yields CDR1 LNHDA and CDR2 SQIVND (reference sequence). The CDR3 nucleotides are TGTGCCTCAGGTGGTGGCTCCGATCAGCCCCAGCATTTT. This sequence encodes CASGGGSDQPQHF.